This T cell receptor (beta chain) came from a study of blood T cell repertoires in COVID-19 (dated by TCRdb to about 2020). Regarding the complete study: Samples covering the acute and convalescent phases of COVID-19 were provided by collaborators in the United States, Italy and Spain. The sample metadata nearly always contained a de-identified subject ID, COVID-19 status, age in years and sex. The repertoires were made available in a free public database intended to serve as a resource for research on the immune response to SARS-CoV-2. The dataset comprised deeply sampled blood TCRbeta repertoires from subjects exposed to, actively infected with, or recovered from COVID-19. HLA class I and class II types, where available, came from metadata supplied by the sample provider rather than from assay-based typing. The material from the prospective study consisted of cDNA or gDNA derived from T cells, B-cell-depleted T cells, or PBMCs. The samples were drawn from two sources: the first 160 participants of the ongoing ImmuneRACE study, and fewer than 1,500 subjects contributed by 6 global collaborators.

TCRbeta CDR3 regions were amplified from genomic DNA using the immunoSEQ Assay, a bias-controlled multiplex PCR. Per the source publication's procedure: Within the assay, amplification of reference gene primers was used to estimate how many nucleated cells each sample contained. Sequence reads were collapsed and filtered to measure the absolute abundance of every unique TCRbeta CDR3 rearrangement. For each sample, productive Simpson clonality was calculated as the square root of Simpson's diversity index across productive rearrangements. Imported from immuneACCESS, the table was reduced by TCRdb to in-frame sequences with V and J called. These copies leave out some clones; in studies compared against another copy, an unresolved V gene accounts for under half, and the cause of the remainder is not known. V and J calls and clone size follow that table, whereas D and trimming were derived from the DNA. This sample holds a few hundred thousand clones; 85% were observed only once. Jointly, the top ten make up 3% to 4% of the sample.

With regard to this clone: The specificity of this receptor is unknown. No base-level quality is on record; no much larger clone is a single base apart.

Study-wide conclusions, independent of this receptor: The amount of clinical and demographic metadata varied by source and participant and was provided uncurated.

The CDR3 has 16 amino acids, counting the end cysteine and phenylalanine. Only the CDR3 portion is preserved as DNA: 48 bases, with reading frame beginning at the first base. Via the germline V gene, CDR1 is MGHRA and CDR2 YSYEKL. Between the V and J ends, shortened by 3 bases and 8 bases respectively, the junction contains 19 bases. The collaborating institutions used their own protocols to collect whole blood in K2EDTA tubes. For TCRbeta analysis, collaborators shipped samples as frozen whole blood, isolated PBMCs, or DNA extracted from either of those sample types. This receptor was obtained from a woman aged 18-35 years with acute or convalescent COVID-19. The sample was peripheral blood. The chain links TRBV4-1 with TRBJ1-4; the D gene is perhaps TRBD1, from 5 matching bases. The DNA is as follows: TGCGCCAGCAGCCATTCCCACAGACAGACCGACGAAAAACTGTTTTTT. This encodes CASSHSHRQTDEKLFF.